Listed below are T cell receptor beta chains from one sample, sequenced in a study of T cell responses to AZD1222 COVID-19 vaccine. Data came from immunoSEQ multiplex PCR; TCRdb stores just in-frame clones and leaves some out. The repertoire includes around 84,000 clones, 70% to 90% of them detected once, and less than 1.6% sits in the top ten. The specimen comprised peripheral blood, sampled on day 0 of AZD1222 vaccination. The receptors originated from an adult in good health. The CDR3 runs from the conserved cysteine through the conserved F or W. Size values are once, few and many counts, or a class for expanded clones, and some rows have none.

TRBJ2-1 | 15 | TRBV19 | . | CASRAATGDYNEQFF
TRBJ1-6 | 14 | TRBV6-5 | . | CASRISSYNSPLHF
TRBJ1-1 | 14 | TRBV6-5 | . | CASRSDRENTEAFF
TRBJ1-1 | 13 | TRBV6-5 | . | CASTSLGWTEAFF
TRBJ1-2 | 14 | TRBV13 | once | CASSSRTGNYGYTF
TRBJ1-1 | 13 | TRBV6-5 | . | CASNTRGNTEAFF
TRBJ1-6 | 15 | TRBV7-2 | . | CASSLSSGVNSPLHF
TRBJ2-3 | 17 | TRBV9 | . | CASSALRTSGSTDTQYF
TRBJ1-2 | 14 | TRBV6-5 | once | CASMPLVDSYGYTF
TRBJ2-3 | 15 | TRBV5-4 | few | CASSRDQGSTDTQYF
TRBJ2-7 | 17 | TRBV19 | once | CASSINGLAGRTYEQYF
TRBJ1-1 | 15 | TRBV4-1 | . | CASSQPRTGGAEAFF
TRBJ2-1 | 15 | TRBV2 | . | CATLRMGGSYNEQFF
TRBJ1-6 | 15 | TRBV6-1 | . | CASSEIEGGGSPLHF
TRBJ2-2 | 14 | TRBV5-1 | . | CASSLEGGPGELFF
TRBJ1-2 | 15 | TRBV27 | . | CASSSARGPYYGYTF
TRBJ2-1 | 13 | TRBV7-2 | once | CASSPRWATREFF
TRBJ2-3 | 14 | TRBV27 | . | CASSFTPSTDTQYF
TRBJ2-1 | 14 | TRBV2 | . | CASRTTGTTQQLVF
TRBJ1-2 | 13 | TRBV29-1 | . | CSVHPGTGKGYTF
TRBJ2-7 | 13 | TRBV3-1/TRBV3-2 | . | CASSQGGGKEQYF
TRBJ2-5 | 11 | TRBV25-1 | once | CASSVGETQYF
TRBJ2-1 | 12 | TRBV19 | . | CASRAGYNEQFF
TRBJ2-7 | 17 | TRBV27 | once | CASSRLLDRAGIYKQYF
TRBJ1-1 | 16 | TRBV29-1 | . | CSVVRDRGSTRTEAFF
TRBJ2-1 | 16 | TRBV4-2 | few | CASSQDPPGSTNEQFF
TRBJ2-3 | 16 | TRBV7-6 | . | CASSPGTSGGTDTQYF
TRBJ2-1 | 16 | TRBV7-2 | . | CASSGSGTSVENEQFF
TRBJ2-3 | 16 | TRBV11-3 | . | CASSLDSSGRTNTQYF
TRBJ2-7 | 16 | TRBV3-1/TRBV3-2 | . | CASSQPTGGRRYEQYF
TRBJ2-7 | 13 | TRBV11-2 | . | CASSPSSPYEQYF
TRBJ2-2 | 13 | TRBV7-3 | few | CASSAWNTGELFF
TRBJ1-5 | 13 | TRBV30 | once | CAWSVGADQPQHF
TRBJ2-1 | 16 | TRBV5-8 | . | CANKQWRGGPNNEQFF
TRBJ2-7 | 15 | TRBV10-3 | . | CAISVGTGSSYEQYF
TRBJ1-1 | 16 | TRBV18 | . | CASSPRRAKGDTEAFF
TRBJ1-6 | 15 | TRBV9 | . | CASSVRGTGSSPLHF
TRBJ2-3 | 17 | TRBV25-1 | . | CASSEYSGTGGADTQYF
TRBJ1-2 | 14 | TRBV3-1/TRBV3-2 | . | CASSRQGASGGYTF
TRBJ1-2 | 13 | TRBV13 | . | CASSRDSYYGYTF
TRBJ2-2 | 14 | TRBV14 | . | CASSQSRVTGELFF